These 25 T cell receptor beta chains share one sample of origin, sequenced in a study of human T cells and chemical hapten exposure. Each CDR3 protein is one row after TCRdb ran MiXCR on the RACE reads. Among fewer than 80,000 distinct CDR3 sequences listed, around 10% were seen once. The time point here: patch test 2, 6 weeks after DPC sensitization. Treatment here: therapeutic diphenylcyclopropenone sensitization with weekly scalp DPC. The sequencing used whole blood, collected in connection with sensitization to the hapten diphenylcyclopropenone (DPC). The receptors originated from a woman between 45 and 60 years old with alopecia areata. Some clones in this sample may be carry-over from other donors' samples.

Many counts were recorded for this clonotype. The chain recombines TRBV29-1 with TRBJ2-5; 10 bases are a match to TRBD1. Germline CDR1 is SQVTM and CDR2 is ANQGSEA. This CDR3 spans 13 amino acids. V lost 4 bases and J lost 6; bases outside the gene matches: 5. The CDR3 here is CSVARTGGKTQYF. CDR3 bases: TGCAGCGTTGCCCGGACAGGGGGGAAGACCCAGTACTTC.

This clonotype was picked up many times. This chain uses TRBV19 with TRBJ1-1, with D unclear. The germline gives CDR1 LNHDA, CDR2 SQIVND (reference sequence). The CDR3 has 14 amino acids. Trimming cost V 1 base and J 0 bases, with 6 bases left between them. The CDR3 bases are TGTGCCAGTAGTATAGGAAGGCTGAACACTGAAGCTTTCTTT. This codes for CASSIGRLNTEAFF.

The table lists this clonotype with many counts. This chain connects TRBV2 to TRBJ1-1; perhaps TRBD1 as D (6 bases). This CDR3 region has 13 residues. Germline values: CDR1 SNHLY, CDR2 FYNNEI. V was pared by 5 bases and J by 1 base, with 8 bases between. DNA for the CDR3: TGTGCCAGCAGTACGGACAGGAACACTGAAGCTTTCTTT. It yields the protein CASSTDRNTEAFF.

CDR3 sequence (DNA): TGCAGCGTTGGGTTCAGGGAAGAGACCCAGTACTTC. Residues: CSVGFREETQYF. The gene calls are TRBV29-1 and TRBJ2-5; maybe TRBD1 (5 bases). V lost 4 bases and J 3 bases, leaving 9 bases between the germline ends. This CDR3 contains 12 residues. Germline CDR1 SQVTM, CDR2 ANQGSEA.

This clonotype was counted many times. The chain couples TRBV13 to TRBJ2-1; the D call may be TRBD1 or TRBD2 (5 bases each). Germline V lookup: CDR1 PRHDT, CDR2 FYEKMQ (reference sequence). CDR3 size: 16 residues. V was shortened by 4 bases and J by 1 base, with 14 bases between the two germline ends. The CDR3: CASSSRGAPSYNEQFF. As DNA, the CDR3 is TGTGCCAGCAGCTCTAGAGGGGCCCCTTCCTACAATGAGCAGTTCTTC. The full variable domain, completed using reference TRBV13 and TRBJ2-1, is AAGVIQSPRHLIKEKRETATLKCYPIPRHDTVYWYQQGPGQDPQFLISFYEKMQSDKGSIPDRFSAQQFSDYHSELNMSSLELGDSALYFCASSSRGAPSYNEQFFGPGTRLTVL.

This clonotype was seen many times. J is TRBJ1-1 and V is TRBV11-2, with D uncertain. This CDR3 has 12 residues. Germline V lookup: CDR1 SGHAT, CDR2 FQNNGV. Trimming took off 6 bases at V and 8 bases at J, with 13 bases between the two ends. The DNA for the CDR3 is TGTGCCAGCAGTTTGACGGGGTTGGAAGCTTTCTTT. Amino acid sequence: CASSLTGLEAFF.

This clonotype was observed a handful of times. The CDR3 region has the DNA TGTGCCAGCAGCTTCCCCACAGGGGACGAGCAGTACTTC. This encodes CASSFPTGDEQYF. V and J are TRBV7-9 and TRBJ2-7; TRBD1 matches 7 bases. This CDR3 is 13 amino acids long. J gave up 5 bases and V 3 bases, and 4 bases lay outside the gene matches. Germline V CDR1 and CDR2: SEHNR, FQNEAQ (reference sequence).

The chain recombines TRBV2 with TRBJ2-1, with TRBD2 matching over 15 bases. Looked up from germline, CDR1 is SNHLY and CDR2 is FYNNEI. The CDR3 covers 16 residues. Germline trimming cut 6 bases from V and 7 bases from J; bases unmatched to any gene: 7. The CDR3 protein is CASRVGLAGGLNEQFF. CDR3 sequence (DNA): TGTGCCAGCAGGGTAGGACTAGCGGGAGGGCTAAATGAGCAGTTCTTC.

The V and J genes are TRBV5-1 and TRBJ1-6, with 8 nucleotides matching TRBD1. The CDR3 contains 15 residues. V lost 3 bases, J lost 18 bases, and 17 bases stayed unmatched. From germline, CDR1 is SGHRS and CDR2 YFSETQ. The CDR3, as DNA: TGCGCCAGCAGCTCTCCCCGTCGGGACAGGTGGAGTGACCACTTT. This translates into CASSSPRRDRWSDHF.

Ten or more counts support this clonotype. The chain is built from TRBV20-1 and TRBJ2-1; 13 bases agree with TRBD2. Germline CDR1 DFQATT, CDR2 SNEGSKA (reference sequence). The junction had 1 base not matched to a gene; V was cut back by 1 base and J by 4 bases. CDR3 length: 15 residues. CDR3 sequence (DNA): TGCAGTGCTAGAGTGGGACTAGCGGGATACAATGAGCAGTTCTTC. It is translated as CSARVGLAGYNEQFF.

This clonotype was seen repeatedly, ten times or more. The chain links TRBV29-1 to TRBJ2-3; TRBD2 agrees at 8 bases. After removal of 6 bases from V and 2 bases from J, the junction contained 7 bases not matched to a gene. The CDR3 is 14 amino acids. The germline V gene encodes CDR1 SQVTM and CDR2 ANQGSEA. The CDR3 sequence: CSVSAGANTDTQYF. The DNA of the CDR3 is TGCAGCGTGTCAGCGGGGGCGAACACAGATACGCAGTATTTT.

This clonotype has only a few counts. The chain recombines TRBV9 with TRBJ1-1; D is unresolved. Trimming pared 4 bases from V and 3 bases from J, leaving 13 bases between. CDR1 and CDR2 (germline): SGDLS, YYNGEE. The CDR3 has 14 amino acids. The CDR3 loop reads CASSFTDFYTEAFF. CDR3 in DNA: TGTGCCAGCAGCTTCACAGATTTTTACACTGAAGCTTTCTTT.

The rearrangement uses TRBV11-2 and TRBJ1-1; TRBD1 matches 9 bases. V trimming: 5 bases; J trimming: 9 bases; junction bases outside the gene matches: 13. Germline V gene lookup returns CDR1 SGHAT and CDR2 FQNNGV. The length of the CDR3 is 15 residues. CDR3 region: CASSTLRDRALKAFF. DNA for the CDR3: TGTGCCAGCAGCACTCTCCGGGACAGGGCATTAAAAGCTTTCTTT.

This clonotype was recorded many times. The rearrangement uses TRBV12-3 or TRBV12-4 and TRBJ2-5; D possibly corresponds to TRBD1 (6 bases). Between the trimmed V and J ends, which lost 5 bases and 2 bases, there was a span of 9 bases. This CDR3 has 13 amino acids. CDR3 sequence reads: CASSRDRQETQYF. CDR3 DNA sequence: TGTGCCAGCAGTCGAGACAGGCAAGAGACCCAGTACTTC.

The sample holds many counts of this clonotype. This chain joins TRBV3-1 and TRBJ1-2, with TRBD1 matching 8 bases. V was pared by 0 bases and J by 0 bases, with 6 bases of the junction left unmatched. Germline values: CDR1 LGHDT, CDR2 YNNKEL (reference sequence). The length of the CDR3 is 17 residues. The CDR3 DNA is TGTGCCAGCAGCCAAGATTTGTGGGACAGGACTAACTATGGCTACACCTTC. Its protein is CASSQDLWDRTNYGYTF.

This clonotype occurred a few times. CDR3 in DNA: TGCGCCAGCACGATCACCGGGGAGCTGTTTTTT. Encoded protein: CASTITGELFF. This sequence joins TRBV5-1 and TRBJ2-2; D remains ambiguous. Deletions cut 6 bases from V and 4 bases from J, with 4 bases between. Germline V lookup: CDR1 SGHRS, CDR2 YFSETQ. The CDR3 sequence is 11 residues long.

Many counts were recorded for this clonotype. The chain links TRBV29-1 to TRBJ2-7; D may be TRBD1 (5 bases). Germline CDR1 SQVTM, CDR2 ANQGSEA. Trimming shortened V by 6 bases and J by 2 bases, and 17 bases separated the two germline ends. This CDR3 region has 14 residues. CDR3 DNA sequence: TGCAGCGTCCAACCGAACGACAGTCCCTACGAGCAGTACTTC. Translated, it gives CSVQPNDSPYEQYF.

This clonotype has ten or more counts. V gene TRBV19 combines with J gene TRBJ2-1; 7 bases align to TRBD2. The germline V gene encodes CDR1 LNHDA and CDR2 SQIVND (reference sequence). CDR3 length: 16 residues. V shed 5 bases and J 7 bases; nucleotides not matched to a gene: 14. In nucleotides, the CDR3 is TGTGCCAGTAGTCGGCGACGAGAGGGCGGGAGTAATGAGCAGTTCTTC. Amino acids: CASSRRREGGSNEQFF. Full variable domain (rest looked up from reference TRBV19 and TRBJ2-1): DGGITQSPKYLFRKEGQNVTLSCEQNLNHDAMYWYRQDPGQGLRLIYYSQIVNDFQKGDIAEGYSVSREKKESFPLTVTSAQKNPTAFYLCASSRRREGGSNEQFFGPGTRLTVL.

This clonotype was counted only a few times. J is TRBJ1-4 and V is TRBV4-1; maybe TRBD1 (6 bases). Per the germline V gene, CDR1 is MGHRA and CDR2 is YSYEKL. Trimming took off 2 bases at V and 7 bases at J, with 17 bases between the two ends. This CDR3 has 16 residues. This CDR3 reads CASSQPMQGPSEKLFF. Written as DNA, the CDR3 is TGCGCCAGCAGCCAACCTATGCAGGGGCCAAGTGAAAAACTGTTTTTT.

The chain recombines TRBV2 with TRBJ1-2, with 12 bases aligning to TRBD1. Germline trimming cut 6 bases from V and 3 bases from J; bases unmatched to any gene: 5. The germline V gene encodes CDR1 SNHLY and CDR2 FYNNEI. The CDR3 runs to 15 residues. This CDR3 is CASRTGTGGYYGYTF. CDR3 nucleotide sequence: TGTGCCAGCAGAACCGGGACAGGGGGCTACTATGGCTACACCTTC.

This clonotype was recorded at least ten times. The chain has TRBV20-1 and TRBJ2-7; D may be TRBD1 (6 bases). The V gene's germline CDR1 is DFQATT and CDR2 SNEGSKA (reference sequence). CDR3 length equals 12 residues. Trimming left V 5 bases short and J 5 bases short, with 13 bases between. DNA of the CDR3: TGCAGTGCTGCAGGGGATGTGGACGAGCAGTACTTC. Its protein is CSAAGDVDEQYF.

The rearrangement joins TRBV19 to TRBJ2-1; no definite D call. Germline V lookup: CDR1 LNHDA, CDR2 SQIVND (reference sequence). Trimming stripped 2 bases from V and 6 bases from J, with 8 bases between. The CDR3 consists of 13 residues. CDR3 sequence (DNA): TGTGCCAGTAGTATACGGTCAATCAATGAGCAGTTCTTC. Protein sequence: CASSIRSINEQFF.

This clonotype was recorded a few times. The chain links TRBV24-1 to TRBJ2-3; D unclear. The CDR3 runs 13 residues. Germline V CDR1 and CDR2: KGHDR, SFDVKD. Trimming shortened V by 3 bases and J by 2 bases, and 5 bases separated the two germline ends. This CDR3 is CATSDADTDTQYF. The CDR3 DNA reads TGTGCCACCAGTGATGCGGACACAGATACGCAGTATTTT.

V usage is TRBV4-1 and J usage is TRBJ1-1, with D tentatively TRBD1 (5 bases). The CDR3 runs 15 residues. Trimming pared 1 base from V and 6 bases from J, leaving 15 bases between. Germline V gives CDR1 MGHRA, CDR2 YSYEKL. CDR3 in amino acids: CASSQVSPGGAEAFF. CDR3 coding DNA: TGCGCCAGCAGCCAAGTCTCCCCCGGAGGGGCTGAAGCTTTCTTT.

Many counts were recorded for this clonotype. The rearrangement joins TRBV19 to TRBJ2-7, with D tentatively TRBD2 (6 bases). The germline CDR1 and CDR2 sequences are LNHDA and SQIVND (reference sequence). Trimming cost V 6 bases and J 8 bases, with 17 bases left between them. This CDR3 comprises 13 residues. CDR3 bases: TGTGCCAGTAGCCCTCCGGGGGAGCCTCAGCAGTACTTC. Translated, it gives CASSPPGEPQQYF.